This TCR beta chain emerged from a study of blood T cells in healthy people across ages. Germline V gene data show CDR1 as SGDLS and CDR2 as YYNGEE. V was shortened by 0 bases and J by 7 bases, with 4 bases between the two germline ends. This CDR3 is built from 12 residues. Primed by a sample-barcoded 5' primer and a J-beta primer mix, a second PCR proceeded for about 7 to 11 cycles. TCRdb ran MiXCR on the 5' RACE reads and lists one entry per CDR3 protein. The sample includes about 730,000 distinct CDR3 sequences, 40% to 45% seen only once; the top ten take 20% to 25%. Isolation of PBMCs gave at least 7 million cells per sample.

The V gene is TRBV9, the J gene TRBJ2-2; D uncertain. The material sequenced was blood. This clonotype originated in a woman in her fifties or sixties in good health. The CDR3 coding sequence is TGTGCCAGCAGCGTAGCGAGCGGGGAGCTGTTTTTT. This codes for CASSVASGELFF.